The entry below gives a single T cell receptor (beta chain) sequence along with its context. This clonotype occurred many times. The target of this receptor is not known. One base away there is no much larger clone; base qualities are not given. The data originate from a study of T cells in Graves' hyperthyroidism and ophthalmopathy (dated by TCRdb to the late 2010s). Some background on the complete study: Peripheral blood was sampled at the time of initial diagnosis, prior to any treatment. A discovery cohort of roughly 96 patients, about 43 with Graves' ophthalmopathy and approximately 60 with stable Graves' hyperthyroidism, was used to find distinguishing TCR V-J signatures. Prospective prediction of ophthalmopathy was tested in an independent validation cohort of 18 to 20 hyperthyroidism patients and 15 to 17 patients who later progressed to ophthalmopathy. The roughly 100 discovery patients were divided at random into training and test sets in a 7:3 ratio. In several Graves' hyperthyroidism patients, the study also compared T-cell repertoires from thyroid tissue with T-cell repertoires from blood. Following sampling, methimazole starting at 30 mg daily was given to hyperthyroidism patients, and high-dose intravenous methylprednisolone was given to ophthalmopathy patients. TCR Vbeta CDR3 sequencing of some 140 peripheral blood samples (fewer than 45 ophthalmopathy, 75 or so hyperthyroidism and roughly 17 progressor patients) is reported in the paper. Here is what the overall study found, with its caveats: Most expanded thyroid clonotypes (frequency above 0.001) were also found in blood, which suggests that blood repertoires may mirror thyroid immune responses. In validation, the model predicted progression to ophthalmopathy with about 71% sensitivity and 72% to 85% specificity, a median of around 6.6 months before onset. Sample size was not statistically predetermined, and investigators were not blinded to group allocation. In cross-validation, a model built on a 13 V-J signature told ophthalmopathy apart from stable hyperthyroidism with approximately 90% sensitivity and about 81% specificity, and in testing the same model reached 80%/75%.

Hyperthyroidism patients were aged 18 to 65 years and newly diagnosed, with disease duration of less than 2 months. Exclusion was applied to patients with uncontrolled infections, other autoimmune diseases, pregnancy or lactation. Diagnoses relied on clinical symptoms, serum thyroxine and TRAb, thyroid ultrasound and orbital computed tomography. Blood from progressor patients was collected at the time of first diagnosis with hyperthyroidism, before any ophthalmopathy symptoms had appeared. Ficoll-Paque density gradient centrifugation was used to isolate PBMCs from approximately 10 ml of fresh peripheral blood. Progressor patients were defined as those initially diagnosed with Graves' hyperthyroidism in whom ophthalmopathy developed during follow-up. Trizol reagent was used to extract total RNA, and RNA quality was then checked on an Agilent 2100 Bioanalyzer. CDR1 and CDR2 were assigned from the germline V gene (reference sequence) as LNHDA and SQIVND. The CDR3 sequence holds 16 residues, the cysteine and phenylalanine included. Of the read, only the CDR3 DNA is kept; its 48 bases are in frame from base 1. The V and J ends are trimmed by 4 bases and 1 base, leaving 16 bases between them.

The TCR beta CDR3 regions were amplified from RNA transcripts. The first round of RT-PCR for the TCR CDR3 was performed with the HTBI primer set and the Qiagen OneStep RT-PCR kit. The libraries were constructed in a second round of multiplex PCR and then size-selected and purified. Sequencing of the libraries was done on an Illumina HiSeq2000 using paired-end 100 bp reads. For the original study's pipeline: Raw data were processed with SOAPnuke, discarding reads with adapters, uncalled bases, mean Phred below 15, or no exact constant-primer or identifier match. High-quality paired reads were merged using COPE v1.2.5, and each unique nucleotide sequence was defined as a clonotype. Clonotypes were aligned to IMGT TRBV, TRBD and TRBJ reference segments using MiTCR v1.1. The analysis included only V-J combinations with a frequency above 0.0001, which together covered about 99% of the repertoires. A TCS score was defined as the ratio between F50 (clonal expansion) and ExV (chaos), using BLOSUM62-based TCRdist between CDR3 peptides within each V-J. Welch's t-statistics and random forest reduced approximately 520 V-J features to fewer than 15, which were used in a naive Bayes classifier (R e1071). TCRdb ran its own pipeline on the public reads, namely fastp trimming at Q25 and MiXCR clone calling, and kept in-frame beta chains. Each entry is one CDR3 protein sequence, shown with its most common DNA and genes. These V and J calls are TCRdb output, not the study's own analysis. This sample is represented by under 300,000 distinct CDR3 sequences; less than 30% of them were singletons. Of the sample, approximately 25% falls within the top ten clones.

This sequence originates from a man aged 40-55 years with Graves' hyperthyroidism that later progressed to Graves' ophthalmopathy. The sequenced sample consisted of blood. Recombination joined TRBV19 with TRBJ1-1; the D gene identity is not certain. The sequenced DNA: TGTGCCAGTAGTACGGGGAGGTTACGTCGGAACACTGAAGCTTTCTTT. The resulting protein is CASSTGRLRRNTEAFF.